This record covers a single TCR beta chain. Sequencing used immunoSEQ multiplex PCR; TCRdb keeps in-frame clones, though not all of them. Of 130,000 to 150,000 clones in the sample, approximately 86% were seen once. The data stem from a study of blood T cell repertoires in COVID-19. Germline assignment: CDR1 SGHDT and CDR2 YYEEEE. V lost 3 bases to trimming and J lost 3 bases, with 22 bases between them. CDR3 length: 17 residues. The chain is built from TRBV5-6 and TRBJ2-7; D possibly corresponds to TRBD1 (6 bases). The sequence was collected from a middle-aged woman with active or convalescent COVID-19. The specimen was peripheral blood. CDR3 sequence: CASSYIWAGVDGYEQYF. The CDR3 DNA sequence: TGTGCCAGCAGCTACATCTGGGCAGGGGTCGACGGCTACGAGCAGTACTTC.